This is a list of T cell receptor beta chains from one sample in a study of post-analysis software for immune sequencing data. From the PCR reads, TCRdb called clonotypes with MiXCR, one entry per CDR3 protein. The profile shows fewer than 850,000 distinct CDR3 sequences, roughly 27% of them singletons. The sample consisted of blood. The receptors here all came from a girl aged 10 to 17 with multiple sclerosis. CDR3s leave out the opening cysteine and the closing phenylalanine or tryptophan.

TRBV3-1 ASSPGGADQPQH
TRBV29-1 SVGRAGNAGELF
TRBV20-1 SARIPQLSGNQPQH
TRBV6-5 ASSPTYGDEQF
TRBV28 ASTLGLQSYQETQY
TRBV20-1 RTRGQNYEQY
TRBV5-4 ASSPGPYGYT
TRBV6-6 ASRGDPPNQPQH
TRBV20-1 SARRDSLNQPQH
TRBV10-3 AISDPGLAVRSSYNEQY
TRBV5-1 ASRALAAFEEQF
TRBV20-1 SARDLDKYNEQF
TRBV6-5 ASSYSRTSGRSYGQY
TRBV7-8 ASSLTLAGGPNEQY
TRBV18 ASSPLDGGKYNEQF
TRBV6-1 ASKQRGGEQF
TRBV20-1 SARTEGYQPQH
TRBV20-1 SARDRAAQYQETQY
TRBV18 ASSPLMGTDTQY
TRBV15 ATSSWGAQETQY
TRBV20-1 RGGDSYEQY
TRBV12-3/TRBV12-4 ASLSSGRHEQY
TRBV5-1 ASMGSGTNTEAF
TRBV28 ASSRDRGRFSGGLF
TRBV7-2 ASSLSVLGASYEQY
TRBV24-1 ATSDRGQGGGNEQF
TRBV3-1 ASSQESQSGYTQY
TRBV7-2 ASSLDGSTNEKLF
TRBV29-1 SGAGGARNEQF
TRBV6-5 ASSSERGAPNEQF
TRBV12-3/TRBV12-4 ASSFSGGERYEQY
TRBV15 ATSRDRTYEQY
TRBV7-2 ASSPGGAWNEQF
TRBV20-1 SARDRGWGDFNSPLH
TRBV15 ATSRVWGSQPQH
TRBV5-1 ASSLGPSGEKLF
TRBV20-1 SARRQGAGANVLT
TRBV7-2 ASSLGDRYQPQH
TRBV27 ASSRFGREETQY
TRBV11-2 ASSLVQGDYEQY
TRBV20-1 SAREAKEDGYT
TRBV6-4 ASRRRSNEQF
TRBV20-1 SVTRDDWISETQY
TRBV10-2 ASSGAGIDGYT
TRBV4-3 ASSQVPGQGYGYT
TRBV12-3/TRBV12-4 ASSPRDTAGYT
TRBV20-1 SPGTSGRSTDTQY
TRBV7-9 ASSLTPGTGEAF
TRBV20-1 SARDSRQFPSGADVLT
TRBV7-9 ASSLLASSRSNEQF
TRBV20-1 SALDRVYGYT
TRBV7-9 ASSRRGARGTEAF